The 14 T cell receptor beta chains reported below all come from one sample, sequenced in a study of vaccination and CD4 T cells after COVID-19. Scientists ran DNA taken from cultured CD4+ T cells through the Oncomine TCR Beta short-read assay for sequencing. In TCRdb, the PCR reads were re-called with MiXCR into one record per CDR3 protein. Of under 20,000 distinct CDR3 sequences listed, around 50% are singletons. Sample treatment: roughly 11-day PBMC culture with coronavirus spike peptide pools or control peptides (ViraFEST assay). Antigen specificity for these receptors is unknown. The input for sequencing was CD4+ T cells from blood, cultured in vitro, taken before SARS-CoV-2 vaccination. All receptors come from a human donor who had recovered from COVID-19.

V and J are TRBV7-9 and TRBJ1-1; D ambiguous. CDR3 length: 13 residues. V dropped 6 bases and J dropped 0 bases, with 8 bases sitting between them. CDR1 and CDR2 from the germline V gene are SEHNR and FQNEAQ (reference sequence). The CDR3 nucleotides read TGTGCCAGCAGTCGCGTATTGAACACTGAAGCTTTCTTT. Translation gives CASSRVLNTEAFF.

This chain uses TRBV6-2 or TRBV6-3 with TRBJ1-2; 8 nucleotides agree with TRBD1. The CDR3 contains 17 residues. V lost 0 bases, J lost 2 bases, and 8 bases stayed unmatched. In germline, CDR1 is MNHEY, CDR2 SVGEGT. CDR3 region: CASSYSPGQASNYGYTF. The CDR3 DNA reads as TGTGCCAGCAGTTACTCACCGGGACAGGCTTCAAACTATGGCTACACCTTC.

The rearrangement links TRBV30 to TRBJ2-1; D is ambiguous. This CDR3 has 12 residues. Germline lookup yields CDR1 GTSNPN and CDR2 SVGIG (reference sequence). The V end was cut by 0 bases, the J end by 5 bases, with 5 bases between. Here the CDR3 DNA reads TGTGCCTGGAGTGTAAATGACAATGAGCAGTTCTTC. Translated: CAWSVNDNEQFF.

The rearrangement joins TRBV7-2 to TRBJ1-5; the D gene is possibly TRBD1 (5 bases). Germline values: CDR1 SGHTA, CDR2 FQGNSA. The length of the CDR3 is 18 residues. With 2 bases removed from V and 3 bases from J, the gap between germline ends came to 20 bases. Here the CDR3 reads CASSLRGRAGTSNQPQHF. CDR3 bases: TGTGCCAGCAGCTTAAGGGGAAGGGCAGGGACGTCCAATCAGCCCCAGCATTTT.

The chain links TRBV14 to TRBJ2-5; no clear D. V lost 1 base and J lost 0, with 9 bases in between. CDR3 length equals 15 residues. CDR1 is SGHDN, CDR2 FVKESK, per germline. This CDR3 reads CASSQVYWYQETQYF. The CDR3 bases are TGTGCCAGCAGCCAAGTGTATTGGTACCAAGAGACCCAGTACTTC.

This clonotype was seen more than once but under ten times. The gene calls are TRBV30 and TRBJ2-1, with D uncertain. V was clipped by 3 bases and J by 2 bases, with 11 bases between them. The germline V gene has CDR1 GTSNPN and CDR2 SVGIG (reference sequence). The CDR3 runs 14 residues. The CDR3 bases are TGTGCCTGGAGCAGAGGTCGAACCTACAATGAGCAGTTCTTC. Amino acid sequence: CAWSRGRTYNEQFF.

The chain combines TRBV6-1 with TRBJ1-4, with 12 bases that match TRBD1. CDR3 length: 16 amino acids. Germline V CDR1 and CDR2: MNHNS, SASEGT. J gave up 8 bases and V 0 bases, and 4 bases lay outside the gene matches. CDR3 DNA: TGTGCCAGCAGTGAAGCGCGGGGGACAGGGGGCGAAAAACTGTTTTTT. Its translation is CASSEARGTGGEKLFF.

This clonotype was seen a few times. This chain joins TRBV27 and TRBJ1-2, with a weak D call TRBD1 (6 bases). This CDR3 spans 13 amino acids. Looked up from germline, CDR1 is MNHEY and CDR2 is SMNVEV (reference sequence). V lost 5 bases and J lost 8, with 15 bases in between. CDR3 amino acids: CASSRGIPGGYTF. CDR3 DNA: TGTGCCAGCAGTAGGGGGATCCCGGGGGGCTACACCTTC.

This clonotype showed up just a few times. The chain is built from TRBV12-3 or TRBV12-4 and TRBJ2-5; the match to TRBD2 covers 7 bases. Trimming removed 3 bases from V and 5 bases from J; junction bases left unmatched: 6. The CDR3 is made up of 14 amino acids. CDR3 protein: CASSFGGGRETQYF. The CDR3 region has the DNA TGTGCCAGCAGTTTCGGCGGGGGTAGGGAGACCCAGTACTTC.

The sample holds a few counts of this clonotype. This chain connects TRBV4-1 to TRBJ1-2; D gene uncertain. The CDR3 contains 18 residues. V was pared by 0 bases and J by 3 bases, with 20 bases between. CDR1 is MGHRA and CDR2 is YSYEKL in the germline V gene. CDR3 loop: CASSQERSTVGRDYGYTF. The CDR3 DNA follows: TGCGCCAGCAGCCAAGAAAGGTCCACAGTGGGGAGGGACTATGGCTACACCTTC.

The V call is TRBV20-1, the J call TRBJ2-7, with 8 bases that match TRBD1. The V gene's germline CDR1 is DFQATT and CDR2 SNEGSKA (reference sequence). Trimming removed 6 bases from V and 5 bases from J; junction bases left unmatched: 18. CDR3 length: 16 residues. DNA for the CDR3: TGCAGTGCCAATGGGGGGATTGGACAGGGCACAGACGAGCAGTACTTC. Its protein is CSANGGIGQGTDEQYF.

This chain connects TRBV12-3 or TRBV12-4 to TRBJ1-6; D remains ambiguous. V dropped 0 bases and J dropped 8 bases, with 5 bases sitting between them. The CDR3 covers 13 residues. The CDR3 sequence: CASSLALDSPLHF. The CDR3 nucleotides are TGTGCCAGCAGTTTAGCGTTAGATTCACCCCTCCACTTT.

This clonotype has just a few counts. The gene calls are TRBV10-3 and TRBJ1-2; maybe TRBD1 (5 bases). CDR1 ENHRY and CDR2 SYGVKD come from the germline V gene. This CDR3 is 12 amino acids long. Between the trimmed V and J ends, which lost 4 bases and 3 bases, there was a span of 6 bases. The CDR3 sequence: CAISVGDYGYTF. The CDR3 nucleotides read TGTGCCATCAGTGTAGGGGACTATGGCTACACCTTC.

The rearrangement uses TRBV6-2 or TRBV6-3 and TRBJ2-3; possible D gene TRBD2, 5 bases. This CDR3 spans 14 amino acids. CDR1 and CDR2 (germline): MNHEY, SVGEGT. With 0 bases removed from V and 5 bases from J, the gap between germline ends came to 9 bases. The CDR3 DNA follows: TGTGCCAGCAGTTACTCGAGTGAGGGAGATACGCAGTATTTT. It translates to CASSYSSEGDTQYF.